This note documents a single T cell receptor beta chain sequence. It lacks a known antigen. Per-base qualities were not stored, and no clone one base away is much larger. The germline ends are 12 bases apart after V is trimmed by 6 bases and J by 4 bases. The CDR3 starts with the cysteine, ends with the phenylalanine, and has 13 residues. This entry keeps only the CDR3 DNA: 39 bases, framed from base 1. Based on the germline V gene (reference sequence), the CDR1 and CDR2 sequences are LNHDA and SQIVND. The sample belongs to a study of a mutant IDH1 vaccine in newly diagnosed glioma (TCRdb year 2021). Concerning the study at large: Of the roughly 34 treated patients, roughly 60% were male and approximately 38% were female, and a mean age of about 37 years was recorded. Prior to enrollment, patients had been given standard therapy consisting of radiotherapy alone, temozolomide alone, or radiochemotherapy with temozolomide, with the combination given to most patients. Six visits were used for peripheral blood collection: V03 (baseline), V05, V07, V10, V12 and V13. Longitudinal TCRB deep sequencing was performed for approximately 24 treated patients wherever samples were available for exploratory analyses.

In the paper's terms, the time point label means: baseline, week 1 (first vaccination visit). The treatment or condition label corresponds to: pre-vaccination baseline after standard-of-care therapy. Donors had newly diagnosed WHO grade 3 or 4 IDH1-mutant astrocytomas with loss of nuclear ATRX. The samples were drawn from NOA16, a multicentre, single-arm, open-label phase I trial in Germany that tested a mutant IDH1 peptide vaccine in humans for the first time. For immunogenicity testing, the blood drawn at visit V03 was used as the baseline sample. Genomic DNA for TCRB sequencing was isolated from EDTA blood with the DNeasy Blood and Tissue Kit. What the authors observed across the whole study: Pseudoprogression seemed to be unrelated to changes in the top peripheral T cell clonotypes found by TCRB sequencing. Vaccine-induced immune responses across multiple MHC alleles were detected in 93.3% of patients. The authors noted that analyses of patient blood samples could not be reproduced because of sample limitations. Availability determined which PBMC samples were chosen for TCRB deep sequencing.

The protocol used for the library was the immunoSEQ multiplex PCR assay. Rearranged TCR beta chain sequences were amplified using the hsTCRB Kit according to the manufacturer's protocol. TCRB libraries were sequenced on an Illumina MiSeq. The published analysis was carried out like this. Demultiplexing, trimming and gene mapping were performed with the kit vendor's proprietary platform. The immuneACCESS repertoire file appears here via TCRdb, limited to in-frame rearrangements. These files lack a portion of the clones; in checked studies, under half of the deficit traces to unresolved V genes, and the cause of the others is not known. V, J and clone size are taken as reported in that table, and D and trimming were inferred from the DNA itself. For this sample the table gives roughly 70,000 clones, of which about 86% were detected only once. Around 3% of the sample comes from the top ten.

The sequencing used PBMCs, collected from a glioma patient treated with radiotherapy, temozolomide or both. Rearrangement joined TRBV19 to TRBJ1-1, with the D gene call left open. The clonotype comes from a man aged 25 to 45 with glioma. CDR3 protein: CASRPLGSTEAFF. The nucleotides are TGTGCCAGTAGACCTCTAGGGAGCACTGAAGCTTTCTTT.